These 24 T cell receptor beta chains were all obtained from the same sample, sequenced in a study of glioma-infiltrating T cells listed by TCRdb under 2016. Sequencing used an Illumina MiSeq. TCR alpha and beta CDR3 regions were amplified with the iRepertoire nested amplicon-rescue multiplex PCR (arm-PCR) platform from RNA. TCRdb reworked the public reads: Q25 trimming with fastp, MiXCR clone assembly, productive beta chains retained. Every distinct CDR3 protein forms one entry, paired with its most common genes and DNA. This sample gives roughly 200,000 distinct CDR3 sequences in total; roughly 32% of them show up just once. The ten largest make up 20% to 25% of the sample. The specimen sequenced was glioma tissue, nonneoplastic brain tissue, or PBMCs (not recorded which). These receptors were collected from a human donor with low-grade glioma or glioblastoma, undergoing nonglioma brain surgery, or in good health (not recorded which).

The rearrangement joins TRBV27 to TRBJ1-1; D gene ambiguous. Trimming took off 2 bases at V and 5 bases at J, with 9 bases between the two ends. The CDR3 totals 13 residues. The germline CDR1 and CDR2 sequences are MNHEY and SMNVEV (reference sequence). In DNA form, the CDR3 reads TGTGCCAGCAGTTTAACTCTCGGGACTGAAGCTTTCTTT. It specifies CASSLTLGTEAFF.

This clonotype was seen ten or more times. The rearrangement joins TRBV4-1 to TRBJ2-7, with 7 positions matching TRBD2. From germline, CDR1 is MGHRA and CDR2 YSYEKL. There are 13 residues in the CDR3. The J segment lost 6 bases and the V segment lost 4 bases, leaving 6 bases of the junction unmatched. Here the CDR3 reads CASSLGRGSEQYF. CDR3 coding DNA: TGCGCCAGCAGCCTTGGGCGGGGGTCCGAGCAGTACTTC.

At least ten counts were recorded for this clonotype. The genes are TRBV28 and TRBJ2-7; TRBD2 matches at 11 bases. CDR3 size: 13 residues. The V and J ends lost 5 bases and 7 bases, in that order; junction bases with no gene match: 4. Germline V gene data show CDR1 as MDHEN and CDR2 as SYDVKM. The CDR3 region has the DNA TGTGCCAGCAGTCTAGCGGGAGGAGATGAGCAGTACTTC. Protein sequence: CASSLAGGDEQYF. Combining the CDR3 with reference TRBV28 and TRBJ2-7 gives the whole variable domain DVKVTQSSRYLVKRTGEKVFLECVQDMDHENMFWYRQDPGLGLRLIYFSYDVKMKEKGDIPEGYSVSREKKERFSLILESASTNQTSMYLCASSLAGGDEQYFGPGTRLTVT.

About this clonotype itself: This may be a read error: a much more frequent sequence differs by one nucleotide. This chain connects TRBV7-2 to TRBJ2-1; D not resolved. CDR3 size: 14 residues. CDR1 is SGHTA and CDR2 is FQGNSA in the germline V gene. The V gene lost 11 bases and the J gene lost 3 bases, with 17 bases spanning the gap. The CDR3 is CACMRPSNYNEQFF. The CDR3 DNA follows: TGTGCCTGCATGCGGCCCTCAAACTACAATGAGCAGTTCTTC. The whole variable domain, filled in from reference TRBV7-2 and TRBJ2-1, reads GAGVSQSPSNKVTEKGKDVELRCDPISGHTALYWYRQSLGQGLEFLIYFQGNSAPDKSGLPSDRFSAERTGGSVSTLTIQRTQQEDSAVYLCACMRPSNYNEQFFGPGTRLTVL.

This clonotype has at least ten counts. This rearrangement joins TRBV6-1 to TRBJ2-1; 12 bases are shared with TRBD2. The CDR3 contains 14 residues. Germline CDR1 and CDR2: MNHNS and SASEGT. Trimming cost V 6 bases and J 7 bases; bases outside gene matches: 4. The CDR3 protein is CASRGTSGWNEQFF. CDR3 nucleotide sequence: TGTGCCAGCAGGGGGACTAGCGGGTGGAATGAGCAGTTCTTC.

Concerning this clonotype itself: With a much larger clone just one base away, this may be a read error. V is TRBV4-1 and J is TRBJ1-6; D unclear. The V gene's germline CDR1 is MGHRA and CDR2 YSYEKL. The CDR3 consists of 15 residues. CDR3 DNA sequence: TGCGCCAGCAGCCAAGATCATACGGGTAATTCACCCGTCCACTTT. Protein sequence: CASSQDHTGNSPVHF.

The CDR3 is CASSLGQGIAEQYF. CDR3 in DNA: TGTGCCAGCAGCTTGGGACAGGGAATCGCCGAGCAGTACTTC. This chain links TRBV5-4 with TRBJ2-7; 7 positions match TRBD1. Germline loops: CDR1 SGHNT, CDR2 YYREEE (reference sequence). With V trimmed by 0 bases and J by 6 bases, 6 bases remained unmatched. The CDR3 sequence is 14 residues long.

With regard to this clonotype: A much larger clone differs by one base, so this may be a read error. This chain links TRBV29-1 with TRBJ2-3, with D perhaps TRBD2 (8 bases). This CDR3 has 13 amino acids. Germline values: CDR1 SQVTM, CDR2 ANQGSEA. The CDR3 DNA is TGCAGCGTTGTAGGTAGCGGGACAGATGCGCAGTATTTT. This translates into CSVVGSGTDAQYF.

The V gene is TRBV15, the J gene TRBJ1-1; D ambiguous. Trimming pared 7 bases from V and 2 bases from J, leaving 8 bases between. The CDR3 contains 12 residues. The germline CDR1 and CDR2 sequences are LNHNV and YYDKDF (reference sequence). As DNA, the CDR3 is TGTGCCACCACCGACCACAACACTGAAGCTTTCTTT. It codes for CATTDHNTEAFF.

This clonotype appeared a few times. The rearrangement joins TRBV7-9 to TRBJ2-1; D remains unclear. Looked up from germline, CDR1 is SEHNR and CDR2 is FQNEAQ (reference sequence). The CDR3 is 13 residues long. Trimming cost V 4 bases and J 4 bases, with 8 bases left between them. This chain's CDR3 is CASSSDLYNEQFF. CDR3 in DNA: TGTGCCAGCAGCTCGGACCTTTACAATGAGCAGTTCTTC.

This clonotype was detected ten times or more. The chain uses TRBV4-2 and TRBJ1-2; D not certain. This CDR3 has 15 residues. CDR1 is LGHNA and CDR2 is YNFKEQ in the germline V gene. Trimming took off 5 bases at V and 1 base at J, with 14 bases between the two ends. The CDR3 coding sequence is TGTGCCAGCAGCATGAGCCGGGCCCTTAACTATGGCTACACCTTC. Protein product: CASSMSRALNYGYTF.

This clonotype came up many times. Written as DNA, the CDR3 is TGCGCCAGCAGCCAAGCGTCAGGGTCCAAAAACATTCAGTACTTC. Its protein is CASSQASGSKNIQYF. The genes are TRBV4-1 and TRBJ2-4; a possible D gene is TRBD1 (5 bases). The V gene lost 1 base and the J gene lost 2 bases, with 9 bases spanning the gap. The CDR3 spans 15 residues. Germline CDR1 is MGHRA and CDR2 is YSYEKL.

The genes are TRBV27 and TRBJ1-1; D is ambiguous. Trimming removed 8 bases from V and 4 bases from J, with 17 bases in between. Germline V gene sequence: CDR1 MNHEY, CDR2 SMNVEV (reference sequence). The CDR3 is 14 amino acids. Here the CDR3 reads CASLLGLSATEAFF. In DNA, the CDR3 is TGTGCCAGCCTATTGGGGTTATCGGCCACTGAAGCTTTCTTT.

This clonotype was seen more than once but under ten times. This rearrangement joins TRBV19 to TRBJ2-7; tentative D call: TRBD2 (5 bases). V shed 5 bases and J shed 0 bases, with 11 bases lying between them. The CDR3 totals 14 residues. Germline-derived CDR1 and CDR2 are LNHDA and SQIVND (reference sequence). The CDR3: CASSSDLSSYEQYF. CDR3 nucleotides: TGTGCCAGTAGTTCGGACTTATCCTCCTACGAGCAGTACTTC.

This clonotype was found a few times. The rearrangement uses TRBV29-1 and TRBJ2-5; 7 nucleotides agree with TRBD1. The CDR3 totals 15 residues. V shed 7 bases, J shed 5 bases, and the junction held 16 bases outside the gene matches. Germline CDR1 and CDR2: SQVTM and ANQGSEA. CDR3 sequence (DNA): TGCAGCGCCTCGGAAGGGGGCGCCCCGGGGGAGACCCAGTACTTC. This gives the protein CSASEGGAPGETQYF.

This clonotype was picked up many times. The V and J genes are TRBV20-1 and TRBJ1-6, with TRBD1 as a possible D gene (5 bases). The V and J ends lost 2 bases and 8 bases respectively, with 22 bases between them. Germline CDR1 is DFQATT and CDR2 is SNEGSKA (reference sequence). There are 17 residues in the CDR3. This chain's CDR3 is CSARRPINRGSYSPLHF. The DNA of the CDR3 is TGCAGTGCTAGACGACCGATCAATAGGGGATCCTATTCACCCCTCCACTTT.

The chain recombines TRBV6-1 with TRBJ1-1; D uncertain. V lost 5 bases and J 10 bases, leaving 11 bases between the germline ends. Germline assignment: CDR1 MNHNS and CDR2 SASEGT. The length of the CDR3 is 11 residues. CDR3 loop: CASSFGRAAFF. CDR3 in DNA: TGTGCCAGCAGTTTCGGGAGGGCAGCTTTCTTT.

This clonotype showed up many times. The chain is built from TRBV29-1 and TRBJ2-7; the D is unclear. The CDR3 spans 12 residues. V lost 5 bases to trimming and J lost 0 bases, with 8 bases between them. Germline CDR1 and CDR2: SQVTM and ANQGSEA. The CDR3 here is CSVFVTSYEQYF. The CDR3 DNA reads as TGCAGCGTTTTTGTCACCTCCTACGAGCAGTACTTC.

This clonotype occurred many times. This chain connects TRBV10-3 to TRBJ2-3; 7 bases are shared with TRBD1. The CDR3 has 15 amino acids. With V trimmed by 5 bases and J by 2 bases, 7 bases remained unmatched. The germline V gene has CDR1 ENHRY and CDR2 SYGVKD. The CDR3 DNA reads as TGTGCCATCAGTATACAGGGGCCATCCACAGATACGCAGTATTTT. Protein product: CAISIQGPSTDTQYF.

A few counts support this clonotype. The chain combines TRBV11-2 with TRBJ2-5; 7 bases agree with TRBD1. The CDR3 length is 14 residues. With 10 bases clipped from V and 7 bases from J, the junction kept 15 bases outside the gene matches. Looked up from germline, CDR1 is SGHAT and CDR2 is FQNNGV. The CDR3 DNA reads as TGTGCCACCTCGCGCGAGGGGGCAGGTGGGACCCAGTACTTC. It is translated as CATSREGAGGTQYF.

About this clonotype: One end of the junction does not line up with germline, which may come from a read error. V and J are TRBV6-2 or TRBV6-3 and TRBJ2-7, with D possibly TRBD2 on 5 matching bases. The germline CDR1 and CDR2 sequences are MNHEY and SVGEGT. The CDR3 runs to 16 residues. CDR3 amino acids: CANSYSSVGGLGEQYF. CDR3 coding DNA: TGTGCCAACAGTTACTCGAGCGTCGGAGGCCTGGGCGAGCAGTACTTC.

The chain uses TRBV27 and TRBJ2-1, with TRBD2 matching over 14 bases. Germline-derived CDR1 and CDR2 are MNHEY and SMNVEV (reference sequence). The CDR3 is made up of 17 amino acids. After removal of 6 bases from V and 4 bases from J, the junction contained 8 bases not matched to a gene. CDR3 coding DNA: TGTGCCAGCAGGCCCGGCGGGACTAGCGGGAGTTACAATGAGCAGTTCTTC. Amino acids: CASRPGGTSGSYNEQFF.

This clonotype was seen repeatedly, ten times or more. The genes are TRBV7-9 and TRBJ2-7; 7 nucleotides align to TRBD1. Germline CDR1 is SEHNR and CDR2 is FQNEAQ (reference sequence). Trimming took 5 bases from V and 5 from J; bases not matched to a gene: 12. The CDR3 length is 15 residues. The CDR3 sequence: CASSPDRQRAHEQYF. The CDR3 DNA is TGTGCCAGCAGCCCGGACAGGCAAAGGGCTCACGAGCAGTACTTC.

V and J are TRBV29-1 and TRBJ1-1, with D hard to call. V was pared by 5 bases and J by 0 bases, with 10 bases between. This CDR3 is built from 13 residues. Germline CDR1 SQVTM, CDR2 ANQGSEA. The CDR3 region has the DNA TGCAGCGTTTACGCCGGGTTGAACACTGAAGCTTTCTTT. Protein: CSVYAGLNTEAFF.